What follows are 20 T cell receptor beta chains derived from one specimen sequenced in a study of cytomegalovirus exposure and HLA in healthy donors. It was with 60 Vbeta and 13 Jbeta primers that the PCR ran. Sequenced by immunoSEQ multiplex PCR; TCRdb stores in-frame clones only, minus some. This table holds 150,000 to 200,000 clones, around 90% found once. The sequenced sample was PBMCs. These receptors all stem from a boy younger than 10 in good health and CMV-seronegative.

The chain carries TRBV19 and TRBJ1-2; D remains unclear. V gave up 2 bases and J gave up 3 bases, with 16 bases separating them. Looked up from germline, CDR1 is LNHDA and CDR2 is SQIVND (reference sequence). The CDR3 has 16 amino acids. In DNA, the CDR3 is TGTGCCAGTAGTATATTGGCCAGTCGCCCCTACTATGGCTACACCTTC. This encodes CASSILASRPYYGYTF.

The chain carries TRBV5-4 and TRBJ1-2, with a weak D call TRBD1 (6 bases). The CDR3 extends over 14 amino acids. V was clipped by 2 bases and J by 4 bases, with 12 bases between them. In germline, CDR1 is SGHNT, CDR2 YYREEE (reference sequence). This chain's CDR3 is CASSFEGGFYGYTF. CDR3 nucleotide sequence: TGTGCCAGCAGCTTCGAGGGGGGGTTCTATGGCTACACCTTC.

The chain has TRBV19 and TRBJ2-3; 8 positions agree with TRBD2. CDR3 length: 16 residues. V was clipped by 3 bases and J by 3 bases; unmatched bases: 8. Germline loops: CDR1 LNHDA, CDR2 SQIVND (reference sequence). The CDR3 nucleotides read TGTGCCAGTAGTATTTCTCGGGGGGGCGCGACAGATACGCAGTATTTT. The encoded protein is CASSISRGGATDTQYF.

This clone has just one count. The J gene is TRBJ2-1, the V gene TRBV27; TRBD2 agrees at 13 bases. CDR1 is MNHEY, CDR2 SMNVEV, per germline (reference sequence). Trimming at V came to 5 bases and at J to 4 bases, leaving 5 bases not matched to a gene. There are 16 residues in the CDR3. CDR3 in DNA: TGTGCCAGCAGTCCGTGGACTAGCGGGGGTTACAATGAGCAGTTCTTC. It encodes CASSPWTSGGYNEQFF.

This sequence joins TRBV5-1 and TRBJ1-6, with TRBD1 matching over 12 bases. V trimming: 0 bases; J trimming: 7 bases; junction bases outside the gene matches: 2. The CDR3 has 16 residues. The germline V gene has CDR1 SGHRS and CDR2 YFSETQ. CDR3 DNA sequence: TGCGCCAGCAGCTTGGGGGGGACAGGGGGCAATTCACCCCTCCACTTT. Amino acid sequence: CASSLGGTGGNSPLHF.

The genes are TRBV5-4 and TRBJ2-5, with TRBD2 matching 8 bases. V was pared by 4 bases and J by 4 bases, with 6 bases of the junction left unmatched. There are 14 residues in the CDR3. Germline-derived CDR1 and CDR2 are SGHNT and YYREEE (reference sequence). The CDR3 nucleotides read TGTGCCAGCAGCGCAGGACTAGCTGCAGAGACCCAGTACTTC. Residues: CASSAGLAAETQYF.

This chain uses TRBV6-5 with TRBJ2-7; D is possibly TRBD1 (6 bases). Trimming shortened V by 4 bases and J by 1 base, and 14 bases separated the two germline ends. The CDR3 is made up of 15 amino acids. Germline V gives CDR1 MNHEY, CDR2 SVGAGI. The CDR3, as DNA: TGTGCCAGCAGTTTGACGGCAGGGACATCCTACGAGCAGTACTTC. Encoded protein: CASSLTAGTSYEQYF.

This clone occurred a few times. The chain couples TRBV2 to TRBJ1-1; D gene unclear. CDR1 and CDR2 from the germline V gene are SNHLY and FYNNEI. The germline V and J ends were trimmed by 7 bases and 3 bases, with 6 bases remaining between them. CDR3 length equals 11 residues. The CDR3 is CASKSYTEAFF. The DNA of the CDR3 is TGTGCCAGCAAATCCTACACTGAAGCTTTCTTT.

This chain joins TRBV30 and TRBJ1-3; a possible D gene is TRBD1 (5 bases). CDR3 length: 17 residues. Germline CDR1 is GTSNPN and CDR2 is SVGIG (reference sequence). The V gene lost 0 bases and the J gene lost 0 bases, with 15 bases spanning the gap. The CDR3 DNA reads TGTGCCTGGAGTGTACTAATTGGGGGGAGCTCTGGAAACACCATATATTTT. This sequence encodes CAWSVLIGGSSGNTIYF.

This clone was seen only once. J is TRBJ1-3 and V is TRBV13; no definite D call. This CDR3 contains 12 residues. The V end lost 5 bases, the J end lost 2 bases, and 4 bases lay between the germline ends. Germline V lookup: CDR1 PRHDT, CDR2 FYEKMQ (reference sequence). The CDR3 loop is CASSTTGNTIYF. The CDR3 DNA follows: TGTGCCAGCAGCACAACTGGAAACACCATATATTTT.

The chain carries TRBV2 and TRBJ2-7; maybe TRBD2 (5 bases). CDR3 length equals 14 residues. Germline CDR1 reads SNHLY; CDR2 reads FYNNEI. With 8 bases removed from V and 0 bases from J, the gap between germline ends came to 14 bases. The CDR3 bases are TGTGCCAGCTCTTGGGCTAGCAGCTCCTACGAGCAGTACTTC. Translation gives CASSWASSSYEQYF. Complete variable domain (other parts from reference TRBV2 and TRBJ2-7): EPEVTQTPSHQVTQMGQEVILRCVPISNHLYFYWYRQILGQKVEFLVSFYNNEISEKSEIFDDQFSVERPDGSNFTLKIRSTKLEDSAMYFCASSWASSSYEQYFGPGTRLTVT.

V and J are TRBV28 and TRBJ1-4, with D possibly being TRBD1 (5 bases). Germline lookup yields CDR1 MDHEN and CDR2 SYDVKM. This CDR3 is 17 amino acids long. Deletions cut 0 bases from V and 5 bases from J, with 16 bases between. DNA for the CDR3: TGTGCCAGCAGTTTATGGGGCGGAGGGGCGGTGAATGAAAAACTGTTTTTT. Translating it yields CASSLWGGGAVNEKLFF.

The sample holds one count of this clone. The gene calls are TRBV19 and TRBJ1-1, with a tentative D call TRBD1 (6 bases). Germline loops: CDR1 LNHDA, CDR2 SQIVND (reference sequence). The CDR3 spans 15 residues. V dropped 6 bases and J dropped 0 bases, with 14 bases sitting between them. DNA for the CDR3: TGTGCCAGTAGATTCTCAGGACAGATGAACACTGAAGCTTTCTTT. It codes for CASRFSGQMNTEAFF.

This sequence joins TRBV19 and TRBJ1-1, with D maybe TRBD1 (6 bases). Germline values: CDR1 LNHDA, CDR2 SQIVND (reference sequence). The CDR3 runs to 14 residues. Deletions cut 2 bases from V and 1 base from J, with 8 bases between. The CDR3 sequence is CASSIWGRNTEAFF. In nucleotides, the CDR3 is TGTGCCAGTAGTATATGGGGGCGGAACACTGAAGCTTTCTTT.

The chain joins TRBV4-2 to TRBJ1-2; 7 bases line up with TRBD1. After removal of 0 bases from V and 6 bases from J, the junction contained 4 bases not matched to a gene. The CDR3 length is 14 residues. CDR1 LGHNA and CDR2 YNFKEQ come from the germline V gene. CDR3 coding DNA: TGTGCCAGCAGCCAAGAACAGGGGAGGAATGGCTACACCTTC. Amino acids: CASSQEQGRNGYTF.

This chain joins TRBV7-3 and TRBJ2-2; 9 bases agree with TRBD2. From germline, CDR1 is SGHTA and CDR2 FQGTGA. The CDR3 spans 17 residues. Trimming removed 0 bases from V and 3 bases from J; junction bases left unmatched: 5. CDR3 sequence: CASSLTGGRADTGELFF. The DNA of the CDR3 is TGTGCCAGCAGCTTAACAGGCGGGAGGGCGGACACCGGGGAGCTGTTTTTT.

V gene TRBV28 combines with J gene TRBJ1-1; D ambiguous. The CDR3 extends over 13 amino acids. The ends were cut back, 7 bases at V and 4 bases at J, with 13 bases in the middle. Germline loops: CDR1 MDHEN, CDR2 SYDVKM. In DNA, the CDR3 is TGTGCCAGCATACGAGGGTACGGCACTGAAGCTTTCTTT. Its protein product is CASIRGYGTEAFF.

J is TRBJ2-1 and V is TRBV9; weak D call: TRBD2 (7 bases). Trimming took off 3 bases at V and 2 bases at J, with 15 bases between the two ends. The V gene's germline CDR1 is SGDLS and CDR2 YYNGEE. There are 16 residues in the CDR3. CDR3 sequence reads: CASSGAGAYPYNEQFF. In DNA form, the CDR3 reads TGTGCCAGCAGCGGGGCGGGGGCCTACCCCTACAATGAGCAGTTCTTC.

This rearrangement joins TRBV5-5 to TRBJ2-7, with D perhaps TRBD2 (5 bases). The CDR3 runs 15 residues. Germline lookup yields CDR1 SGHKS and CDR2 YYEKEE (reference sequence). Trimming shortened V by 2 bases and J by 3 bases, and 15 bases separated the two germline ends. The CDR3 bases are TGTGCCAGCAGCTTTTACGGGGAGATTTTCTACGAGCAGTACTTC. This translates into CASSFYGEIFYEQYF.

The chain uses TRBV4-2 and TRBJ2-1; the D gene is possibly TRBD2 (7 bases). Germline V gene data show CDR1 as LGHNA and CDR2 as YNFKEQ. CDR3 length: 18 amino acids. V was shortened by 5 bases and J by 9 bases, with 29 bases between the two germline ends. The CDR3 here is CASSNLLPLGGGRGEQFF. The DNA of the CDR3 is TGTGCCAGCAGCAACCTCCTCCCTTTAGGGGGGGGCCGAGGTGAGCAGTTCTTC.